These T cell receptor beta chains were read from a single sample in a study of T-cell memory formation after mild COVID-19. Each CDR3 protein gets one entry after TCRdb re-called the 5' RACE reads with MiXCR. The table shows under 650,000 distinct CDR3 sequences, with around 17% occurring only once. The source material was PBMCs or a T cell subset sorted from them (not recorded which). Receptors originate from an adult woman who had mild COVID-19 (a few samples of this study predate the infection). Cell type and time point are not known. CDR3s leave out the opening cysteine and the closing phenylalanine or tryptophan. The order of the fields is clone size, V gene, CDR3 protein. Where a row states a size, it is once, few, many or the class of an expanded clone; other rows omit it.

abundance: NA
v_gene: TRBV7-6
CDR3aa: ASSSVGLDTQY

abundance: NA
v_gene: TRBV20-1
CDR3aa: SATRTANTEAF

abundance: few
v_gene: TRBV5-1
CDR3aa: ASSLGPTGWNTEAF

abundance: NA
v_gene: TRBV20-1
CDR3aa: SAREGSGSTGELF

abundance: few
v_gene: TRBV12-3/TRBV12-4
CDR3aa: ASSHEGNTEAF

abundance: NA
v_gene: TRBV7-9
CDR3aa: ASNLQGSTGYT

abundance: NA
v_gene: TRBV9
CDR3aa: ASSVGQGNNQPQH

abundance: NA
v_gene: TRBV24-1
CDR3aa: ATSDYSPLGNQPQH

abundance: NA
v_gene: TRBV7-9
CDR3aa: ASSPDRGRNEQY

abundance: few
v_gene: TRBV3-1
CDR3aa: ASSRTGESEQY

abundance: few
v_gene: TRBV20-1
CDR3aa: SASLPRQGDYEQY

abundance: NA
v_gene: TRBV7-9
CDR3aa: ASTTLDRGKTAEAF

abundance: few
v_gene: TRBV25-1
CDR3aa: ASKTGTWGYT

abundance: NA
v_gene: TRBV20-1
CDR3aa: SARDREGGYT

abundance: NA
v_gene: TRBV7-9
CDR3aa: ASSSDRESYEQY

abundance: NA
v_gene: TRBV3-1
CDR3aa: ASSQHYEQY

abundance: few
v_gene: TRBV5-5
CDR3aa: ASSFGGKAYGYT

abundance: few
v_gene: TRBV5-1
CDR3aa: ASSLGQDVRTDTQY

abundance: NA
v_gene: TRBV7-2
CDR3aa: ASSLSRTWVNEQF

abundance: NA
v_gene: TRBV7-2
CDR3aa: ASSFLASSTDTQY

abundance: few
v_gene: TRBV12-3/TRBV12-4
CDR3aa: ASSLGAGGSGTEAF

abundance: few
v_gene: TRBV27
CDR3aa: ASSLFADRGFQPQH

abundance: NA
v_gene: TRBV4-3
CDR3aa: ASSQGSGANTGELF

abundance: few
v_gene: TRBV25-1
CDR3aa: ASSELVETQY

abundance: NA
v_gene: TRBV6-5
CDR3aa: ATRQRTIGYT

abundance: NA
v_gene: TRBV4-1
CDR3aa: ASSPLESLAGANEQF

abundance: few
v_gene: TRBV11-3
CDR3aa: ASIMGTLNSPLH

abundance: NA
v_gene: TRBV5-1
CDR3aa: ASSSGAASTDTQY

abundance: few
v_gene: TRBV3-1
CDR3aa: ASSQDPGQGYEQY

abundance: few
v_gene: TRBV30
CDR3aa: AWSVRQPGLAGGEQF

abundance: NA
v_gene: TRBV3-1
CDR3aa: ASSQDFGYT

abundance: few
v_gene: TRBV5-5
CDR3aa: ASSFLAGGLETQY

abundance: NA
v_gene: TRBV5-1
CDR3aa: ASSLSTAPQETQY

abundance: NA
v_gene: TRBV12-3/TRBV12-4
CDR3aa: ASRGDRENIQY

abundance: many
v_gene: TRBV9
CDR3aa: ASSVRPDSGSGSSYEQY

abundance: NA
v_gene: TRBV7-9
CDR3aa: ASSLEGTGTEAF

abundance: NA
v_gene: TRBV29-1
CDR3aa: SVEPGYGETQY

abundance: once
v_gene: TRBV12-3/TRBV12-4
CDR3aa: ASRVGQAGYT

abundance: NA
v_gene: TRBV15
CDR3aa: ATSRDPGVGNEQF

abundance: few
v_gene: TRBV4-2
CDR3aa: ASSQEALNNEQF

abundance: few
v_gene: TRBV21-1
CDR3aa: ASSEENLTTREGAVGYT

abundance: many
v_gene: TRBV5-1
CDR3aa: ASSGPGNTGELF

abundance: few
v_gene: TRBV30
CDR3aa: AWELTSGPEGFRSYNEQF

abundance: NA
v_gene: TRBV5-6
CDR3aa: ASSKGTASRANVLT

abundance: few
v_gene: TRBV7-9
CDR3aa: ASSPRGSGEQF

abundance: NA
v_gene: TRBV20-1
CDR3aa: SARVGETQY

abundance: NA
v_gene: TRBV5-5
CDR3aa: ASSLDRVNGNTIY